The rows below give T cell receptor beta chains drawn from one sample of a study of T-cell reconstitution after alpha-beta-depleted transplantation in children. TCRdb used MiXCR to reprocess the PCR reads, holding one entry per CDR3 protein. This repertoire shows about 200,000 distinct CDR3 sequences, roughly 7% found once; its top ten account for 5% to 6.5%. The sequencing used PBMCs, collected before TCRalphabeta/CD19-depleted stem cell transplant. The receptor source for this set is a boy aged 2 to 9 with acute lymphoblastic leukemia, due to receive a stem cell transplant. Each CDR3 is given with its conserved first and last residue. Each record gives: clone size, V gene, J gene, D gene, CDR3 DNA, CDR3 protein. A D gene is named only where the DNA matches it firmly. Size tells how often a clone was seen (once, few, many) or the class of an expanded clone, and some rows leave it out.

few	TRBV3-1	TRBJ2-2	TRBD2	TGTGCCAGCAGCCCCGGGACTAGCGGATACACCGGGGAGCTGTTTTTT	CASSPGTSGYTGELFF
many	TRBV7-9	TRBJ2-3	TRBD2	TGTGCCAGCAGCTTAGGTGGGGGGGTCACAGATACGCAGTATTTT	CASSLGGGVTDTQYF
many	TRBV29-1	TRBJ2-1	TRBD2	TGTTCCGTCGGGAGGGACAATGAGCAGTTCTTC	CSVGRDNEQFF
NA	TRBV7-9	TRBJ1-2	NA	TGTGCCAACCGGAAGGTCAGGGGTCATGGCTACACCTTC	CANRKVRGHGYTF
NA	TRBV28	TRBJ2-2	TRBD1	TGTGCCAGCAGTTTGTTGGCGGGACAGGGGGTTGACGGGAAGCTGTTTTTT	CASSLLAGQGVDGKLFF
many	TRBV28	TRBJ2-3	TRBD2	TGTGCCAGCAGTTTACTAGCGGTGGGTGGAGATACGCAGTATTTT	CASSLLAVGGDTQYF
NA	TRBV2	TRBJ2-3	NA	TGTGCCAGCAGATTAGCAGCCTCCTTCGGCACAGATACGCAGTATTTT	CASRLAASFGTDTQYF
NA	TRBV5-1	TRBJ2-1	TRBD2	TGCGCCAGCAGCTGGTTGGGGGGGACCGATGAGCAGTTCTTC	CASSWLGGTDEQFF
NA	TRBV7-2	TRBJ2-3	NA	TGTGCCAGCAGCTTAGTTAGGTCGGCGGGTAGTACAGATACGCAGTATTTT	CASSLVRSAGSTDTQYF
NA	TRBV6-4	TRBJ2-5	NA	TGTGCCAGAAGCCGCTTAAAAGAGACCCAGTACTTC	CARSRLKETQYF
many	TRBV28	TRBJ1-2	NA	TGTGCCAACCTAGACCCTCTCACCTATGGCTACACCTTC	CANLDPLTYGYTF
many	TRBV20-1	TRBJ2-5	TRBD1	TGCAGTGCTAGAGGAACAGGGGGAGAGACCCAGTACTTC	CSARGTGGETQYF
many	TRBV12-3/TRBV12-4	TRBJ1-1	NA	TGTGCCAGCAGTTTAGCGGACCTACTAGTGAACACTGAAGCTTTCTTT	CASSLADLLVNTEAFF
many	TRBV20-1	TRBJ2-5	TRBD1	TGCAGTGCTTACGTTACCGGGACAGGCCAAGAGACCCAGTACTTC	CSAYVTGTGQETQYF
many	TRBV7-9	TRBJ2-1	NA	TGTGCCAGCAGCCCCCCGAGCTTAGCAGGGCATGAGCAGTTCTTC	CASSPPSLAGHEQFF
few	TRBV4-1	TRBJ2-6	NA	TGCGCCAGCAGCCAAGGGCTCGGGGTGAGCTCTGGGGCCAACGTCCTGACTTTC	CASSQGLGVSSGANVLTF
NA	TRBV2	TRBJ2-2	NA	TGTGTCAGCAGAGAGGTTTCCGGGGAGCTGTTTTTT	CVSREVSGELFF
NA	TRBV5-4	TRBJ2-5	NA	TGTGCCAGCAGCTTGAAAGAGGGACGCGAGGTCCGGGAAGAGACCCAGTACTTC	CASSLKEGREVREETQYF
many	TRBV10-3	TRBJ2-3	TRBD2	TGTGCCATCAGTGCTAGCGGGAGTACCACAGATACGCAGTATTTT	CAISASGSTTDTQYF
many	TRBV24-1	TRBJ2-4	NA	TGTGCCACCAGTGATCACAGGGAATACACCAAAAACATTCAGTACTTC	CATSDHREYTKNIQYF
NA	TRBV20-1	TRBJ2-3	NA	TGCAGTGCTAGCGCGGAGCTAGAAACCAACACAGATACGCAGTATTTT	CSASAELETNTDTQYF
few	TRBV10-3	TRBJ2-1	TRBD1	TGTGCCATCAGTACCAGGACAGGGGGCGAGATCACTGAGCAGTTCTTC	CAISTRTGGEITEQFF
few	TRBV7-9	TRBJ2-7	TRBD1	TGTGCCAGCAGCCCCGGGACAGGGATCTCCTACGAGCAGTACTTC	CASSPGTGISYEQYF
NA	TRBV12-3/TRBV12-4	TRBJ2-3	TRBD2	TGTGCCATCAGTTCCCCTAGCGGGGGGTCTCGCCGAGTTCCTGGGCAGTATTTT	CAISSPSGGSRRVPGQYF
many	TRBV24-1	TRBJ2-5	TRBD1	TGTGCCACCAGTAGGACAGGGTCCCAAGAGACCCAGTACTTC	CATSRTGSQETQYF
many	TRBV20-1	TRBJ1-5	TRBD1	TGCAGTGGGACAGGGGGCGTCGGGCAGCCCCAGCATTTT	CSGTGGVGQPQHF
NA	TRBV27	TRBJ2-3	NA	TGTGCCAGCAGTTCCGGTCTTGGCATTCATACGCAGTATTTT	CASSSGLGIHTQYF
many	TRBV29-1	TRBJ2-1	TRBD1	TGCAGCGTCAGGGGGCGAAGTTCCAATGAGCAGTTCTTC	CSVRGRSSNEQFF
NA	TRBV20-1	TRBJ2-5	TRBD2	TGCAGTGCCCTATCGGCGGGGGGGCCTGAAGAGACCCAGTACTTC	CSALSAGGPEETQYF
many	TRBV28	TRBJ2-1	NA	TGTGCCAGCAGTTTGGCGGAGAACAATGAGCAGTTCTTC	CASSLAENNEQFF
few	TRBV20-1	TRBJ2-7	TRBD2	TGCAGTGCTACGGGGGGGGATACCTACGAGCAGTACTTC	CSATGGDTYEQYF
many	TRBV28	TRBJ2-5	TRBD2	TGTGCCAGCAGTTTCTCGGGACTAGAGGAGACCCAGTACTTC	CASSFSGLEETQYF
many	TRBV7-2	TRBJ2-1	NA	TGTGCCAGCAGCAACGGGCCCTTTGTTGAGCAGTTCTTC	CASSNGPFVEQFF
many	TRBV7-2	TRBJ2-5	NA	TGTGCCAGCAGCTCGGGACGGTTCGCACAAGAGACCCAGTACTTC	CASSSGRFAQETQYF
many	TRBV6-2/TRBV6-3	TRBJ2-3	NA	TGTGCCAGCAGTGGGACGGGTACGCAGTATTTT	CASSGTGTQYF
many	TRBV20-1	TRBJ2-1	TRBD2	TGCAGTGCTAGGGCCTATAGCGGGACCGACAATGAGCAGTTCTTC	CSARAYSGTDNEQFF
NA	TRBV4-1	TRBJ2-7	TRBD2	TGCGCCAGCAGCCATCCTGGGACTAGCGGGGGCAACGAGCAGTACTTC	CASSHPGTSGGNEQYF
many	TRBV29-1	TRBJ2-3	TRBD1	TGCAGCGTCGGGGACAGCTCGGGGACAGATACGCAGTATTTT	CSVGDSSGTDTQYF
many	TRBV7-9	TRBJ2-6	NA	TGTGCCAGCAGCTTAAGGACAACTGGCGGGGTCTCTGGGGCCAACGTCCTGACTTTC	CASSLRTTGGVSGANVLTF
many	TRBV7-2	TRBJ2-7	NA	TGTGCCAGCAGCTTAGCTGGGGGGCGTTACTCCTACGAGCAGTACTTC	CASSLAGGRYSYEQYF
many	TRBV11-3	TRBJ2-1	NA	TGTGCCAGCAAAAACTGGGGAAATGAGCAGTTCTTC	CASKNWGNEQFF
many	TRBV20-1	TRBJ1-3	NA	TGCAGTGCTAGGGCGGGGGGAAATGGAAACACCATATATTTT	CSARAGGNGNTIYF
many	TRBV27	TRBJ2-2	TRBD1	TGTGCCAGCAGTAGCTCGGGACAGAAGAACACCGGGGAGCTGTTTTTT	CASSSSGQKNTGELFF
NA	TRBV7-3	TRBJ2-1	TRBD2	TGTGCCAGCAGCTCGGGGGGAGTGGATGAGCAGTTCTTC	CASSSGGVDEQFF
NA	TRBV7-9	TRBJ2-7	TRBD2	TGTGCCAGCAGCTTATCTTCTAGCGGGGGAAACTACGAGCAGTACTTC	CASSLSSSGGNYEQYF
many	TRBV11-2	TRBJ2-3	NA	TGTGCCAGCAGCCTCCGGGATTCATACACAGATACGCAGTATTTT	CASSLRDSYTDTQYF
few	TRBV13	TRBJ2-1	TRBD2	TGTGCCAGCAGCCTCCGCCATAGCGGGAGTCAGGGGTCCTACAATGAGCAGTTCTTC	CASSLRHSGSQGSYNEQFF
many	TRBV27	TRBJ1-2	NA	TGTGCCAGCAGTTTACAAAATAACTATGGCTACACCTTC	CASSLQNNYGYTF
many	TRBV7-2	TRBJ2-3	NA	TGTGCCAGCAGCTTAGCGGGGTGGGGAAAAGCCGGTGGGGATACGCAGTATTTT	CASSLAGWGKAGGDTQYF
many	TRBV27	TRBJ2-7	NA	TGTGCCAGCAGTTTTCTCCCGGGAGTGCCCTACGAGCAGTACTTC	CASSFLPGVPYEQYF
many	TRBV29-1	TRBJ1-4	NA	TGCAGCGTTGAAGATGAAAAACTGTTTTTT	CSVEDEKLFF
NA	TRBV30	TRBJ2-1	NA	TGTGCCTGGAGTCCCTCTAACGGACAGTTCTTC	CAWSPSNGQFF
many	TRBV2	TRBJ2-3	NA	TGTGCCACCGGATGGGGCGGGGGCGGCACAGATACGCAGTATTTT	CATGWGGGGTDTQYF
few	TRBV20-1	TRBJ2-1	NA	TGCAGTGCTAGTTGGCTAAGGCTGCTTGACAATGAGCAGTTCTTC	CSASWLRLLDNEQFF
NA	TRBV27	TRBJ1-1	TRBD1	TGTGCCAGCAGTTTATTACAGGGGGCAAACACTGAAGCTTTCTTT	CASSLLQGANTEAFF
many	TRBV9	TRBJ2-2	NA	TGTGCCAGCAGCCCTAGAGGTACTGGGAACACCGGGGAGCTGTTTTTT	CASSPRGTGNTGELFF
few	TRBV4-3	TRBJ2-1	TRBD1	TGCGCCAGCAGCCAAGATGGGGGACAGGGAACCTACAATGAGCAGTTCTTC	CASSQDGGQGTYNEQFF